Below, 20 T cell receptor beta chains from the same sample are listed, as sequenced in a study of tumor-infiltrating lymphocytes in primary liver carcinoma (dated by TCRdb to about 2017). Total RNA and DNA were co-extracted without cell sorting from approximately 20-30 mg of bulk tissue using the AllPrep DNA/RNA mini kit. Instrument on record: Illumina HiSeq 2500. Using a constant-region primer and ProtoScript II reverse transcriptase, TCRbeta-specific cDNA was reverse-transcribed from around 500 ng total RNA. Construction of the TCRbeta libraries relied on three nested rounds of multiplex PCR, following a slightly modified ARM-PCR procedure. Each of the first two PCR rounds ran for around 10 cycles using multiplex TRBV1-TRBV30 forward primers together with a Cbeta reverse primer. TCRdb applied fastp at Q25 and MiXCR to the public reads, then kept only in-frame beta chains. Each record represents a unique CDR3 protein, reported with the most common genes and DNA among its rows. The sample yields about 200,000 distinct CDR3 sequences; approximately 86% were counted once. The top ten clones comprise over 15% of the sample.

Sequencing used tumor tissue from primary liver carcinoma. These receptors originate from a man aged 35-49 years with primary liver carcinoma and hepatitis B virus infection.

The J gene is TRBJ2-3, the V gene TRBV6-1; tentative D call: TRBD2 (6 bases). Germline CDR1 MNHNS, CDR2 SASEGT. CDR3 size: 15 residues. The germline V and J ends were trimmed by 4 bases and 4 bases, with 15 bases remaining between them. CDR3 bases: TGTGCCAGCAGTGGCCTAGTGGGAGGTTCAGATACGCAGTATTTT. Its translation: CASSGLVGGSDTQYF.

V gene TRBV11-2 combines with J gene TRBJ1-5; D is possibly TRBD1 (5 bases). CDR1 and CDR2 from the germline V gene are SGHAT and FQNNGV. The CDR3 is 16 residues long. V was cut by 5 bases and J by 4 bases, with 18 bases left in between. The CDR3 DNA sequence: TGTGCCAGCAGCCTGAAATGGGGACCGACGAATCAGCCCCAGCATTTT. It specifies CASSLKWGPTNQPQHF.

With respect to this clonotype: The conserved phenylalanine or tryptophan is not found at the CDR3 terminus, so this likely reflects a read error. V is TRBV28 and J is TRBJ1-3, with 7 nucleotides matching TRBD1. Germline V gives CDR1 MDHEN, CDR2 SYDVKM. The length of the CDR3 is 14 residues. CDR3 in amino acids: CANNLTGRGNTIYS. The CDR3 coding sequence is TGTGCCAACAACTTGACAGGGCGGGGAAACACTATATATTCT.

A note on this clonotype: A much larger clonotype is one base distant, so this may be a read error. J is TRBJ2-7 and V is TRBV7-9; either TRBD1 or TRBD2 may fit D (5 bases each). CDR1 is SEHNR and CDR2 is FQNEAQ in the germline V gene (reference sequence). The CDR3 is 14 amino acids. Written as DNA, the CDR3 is TGTGACAGCAGCTTTGGGGGTAGCTCCTACGAGCAGTACTTC. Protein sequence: CDSSFGGSSYEQYF.

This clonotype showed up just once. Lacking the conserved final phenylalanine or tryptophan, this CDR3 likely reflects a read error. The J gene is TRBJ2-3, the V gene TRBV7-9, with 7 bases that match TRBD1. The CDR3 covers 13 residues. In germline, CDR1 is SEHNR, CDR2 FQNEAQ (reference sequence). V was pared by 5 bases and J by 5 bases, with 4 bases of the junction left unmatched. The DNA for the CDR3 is TGTGCCAGCAGCGACAGGGATGTAGATACGCAGTATTTA. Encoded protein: CASSDRDVDTQYL.

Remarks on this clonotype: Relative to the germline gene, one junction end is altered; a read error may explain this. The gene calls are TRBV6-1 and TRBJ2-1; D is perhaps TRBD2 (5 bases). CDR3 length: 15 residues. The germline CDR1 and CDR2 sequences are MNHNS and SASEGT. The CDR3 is CTSILERHTYNEHLF. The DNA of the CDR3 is TGTACCAGCATCCTGGAGCGGCACACCTACAATGAGCACTTGTTC.

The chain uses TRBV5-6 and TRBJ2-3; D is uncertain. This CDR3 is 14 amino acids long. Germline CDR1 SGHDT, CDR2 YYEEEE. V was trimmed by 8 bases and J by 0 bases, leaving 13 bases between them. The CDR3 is CASLNPRSTDTQYF. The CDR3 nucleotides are TGTGCCAGTTTAAACCCCAGGAGCACAGATACGCAGTATTTT.

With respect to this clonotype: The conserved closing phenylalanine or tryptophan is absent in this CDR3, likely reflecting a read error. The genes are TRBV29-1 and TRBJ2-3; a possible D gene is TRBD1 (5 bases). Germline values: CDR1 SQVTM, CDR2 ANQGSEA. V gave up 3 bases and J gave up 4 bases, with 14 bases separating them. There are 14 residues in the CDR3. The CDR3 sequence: CSVDRTWGSDTQYL. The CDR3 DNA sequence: TGCAGCGTTGATAGGACATGGGGCTCAGATACGCAGTATTTG.

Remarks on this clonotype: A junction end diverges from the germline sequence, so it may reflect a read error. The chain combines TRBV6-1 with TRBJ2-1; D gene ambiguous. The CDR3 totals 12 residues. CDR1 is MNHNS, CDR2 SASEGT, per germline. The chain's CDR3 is CASNEVADEQFF. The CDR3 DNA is TGTGCCAGCAATGAAGTGGCAGATGAGCAGTTCTTC.

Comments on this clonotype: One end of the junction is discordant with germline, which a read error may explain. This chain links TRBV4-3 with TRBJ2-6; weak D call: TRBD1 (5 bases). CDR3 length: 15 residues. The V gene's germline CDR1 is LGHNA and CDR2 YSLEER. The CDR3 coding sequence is TGCGCCAGCAGCCAGAGGACACCTGGGGCCAGCGTCCTGACTTTC. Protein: CASSQRTPGASVLTF.

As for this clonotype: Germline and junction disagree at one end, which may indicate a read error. This chain's CDR3 is CTSSQGAYQPQHF. For the CDR3, the DNA is TGTACCAGCAGCCAGGGGGCCTACCAGCCCCAGCATTTT. V usage is TRBV12-3 or TRBV12-4 and J usage is TRBJ1-5; TRBD1 agrees at 8 bases. The CDR3 is made up of 13 amino acids.

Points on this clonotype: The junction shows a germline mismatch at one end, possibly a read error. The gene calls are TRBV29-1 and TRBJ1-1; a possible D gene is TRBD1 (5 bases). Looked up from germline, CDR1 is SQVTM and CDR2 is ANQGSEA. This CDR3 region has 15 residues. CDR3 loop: CRVGPGWGMVADAFF. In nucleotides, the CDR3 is TGCAGAGTTGGTCCAGGGTGGGGTATGGTCGCTGACGCTTTCTTT.

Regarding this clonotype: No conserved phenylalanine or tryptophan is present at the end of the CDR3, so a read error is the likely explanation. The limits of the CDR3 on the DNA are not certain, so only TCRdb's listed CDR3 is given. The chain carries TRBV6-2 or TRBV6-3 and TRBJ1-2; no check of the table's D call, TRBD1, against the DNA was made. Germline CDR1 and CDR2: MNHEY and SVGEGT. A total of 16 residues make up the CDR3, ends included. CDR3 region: CGSSYPGVGSGGGNTV.

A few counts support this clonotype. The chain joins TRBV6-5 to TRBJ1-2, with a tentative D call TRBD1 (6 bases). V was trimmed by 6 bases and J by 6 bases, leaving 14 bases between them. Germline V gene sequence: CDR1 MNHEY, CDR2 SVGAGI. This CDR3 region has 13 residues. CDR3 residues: CASSPPGGHGYTF. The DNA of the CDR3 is TGTGCCAGCAGCCCGCCTGGGGGCCATGGCTACACCTTC.

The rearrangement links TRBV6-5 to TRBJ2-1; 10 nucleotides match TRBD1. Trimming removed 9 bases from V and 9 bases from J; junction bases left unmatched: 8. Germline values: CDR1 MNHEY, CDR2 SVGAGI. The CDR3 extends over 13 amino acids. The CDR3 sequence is CASSQRQGAEQFF. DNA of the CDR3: TGTGCCAGTAGTCAACGACAGGGGGCTGAGCAGTTCTTC.

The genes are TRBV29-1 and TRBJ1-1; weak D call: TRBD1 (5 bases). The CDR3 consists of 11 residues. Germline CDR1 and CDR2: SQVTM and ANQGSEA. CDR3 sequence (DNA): TGCAGTGTCGCTAGGGGAGCTGAAGCTTTCTTT. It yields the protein CSVARGAEAFF.

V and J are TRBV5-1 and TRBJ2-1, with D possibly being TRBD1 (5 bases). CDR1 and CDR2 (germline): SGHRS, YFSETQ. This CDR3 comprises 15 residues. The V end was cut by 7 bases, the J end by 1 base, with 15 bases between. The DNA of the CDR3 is TGCGCCAGCGGTTGGGTGGCAGGGTCCTACAATGAGCAGTTCTTC. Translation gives CASGWVAGSYNEQFF. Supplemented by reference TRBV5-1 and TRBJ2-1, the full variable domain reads KAGVTQTPRYLIKTRGQQVTLSCSPISGHRSVSWYQQTPGQGLQFLFEYFSETQRNKGNFPGRFSGRQFSNSRSEMNVSTLELGDSALYLCASGWVAGSYNEQFFGPGTRLTVL.

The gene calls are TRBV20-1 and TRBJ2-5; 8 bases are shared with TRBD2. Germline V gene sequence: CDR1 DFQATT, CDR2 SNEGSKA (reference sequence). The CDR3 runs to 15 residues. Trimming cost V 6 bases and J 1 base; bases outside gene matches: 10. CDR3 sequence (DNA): TGCAGTGCAGGGGCGGATAGCGGGACCCAAGAGACCCAGTACTTC. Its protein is CSAGADSGTQETQYF.

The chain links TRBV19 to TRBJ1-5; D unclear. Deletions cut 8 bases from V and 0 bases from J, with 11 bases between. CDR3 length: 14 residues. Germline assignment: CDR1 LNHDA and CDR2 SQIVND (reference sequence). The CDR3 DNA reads TGTGCCAGTTGGTTAGAACTTAGCAATCAGCCCCAGCATTTT. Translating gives CASWLELSNQPQHF.

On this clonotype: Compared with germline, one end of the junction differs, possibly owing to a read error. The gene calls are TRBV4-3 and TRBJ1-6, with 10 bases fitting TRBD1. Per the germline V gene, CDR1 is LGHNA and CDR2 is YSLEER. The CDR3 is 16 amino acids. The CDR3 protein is CASSSWDRGRNSSINF. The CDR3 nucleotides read TGCGCCAGCAGCTCCTGGGACAGGGGAAGGAATTCATCCATCAACTTT.